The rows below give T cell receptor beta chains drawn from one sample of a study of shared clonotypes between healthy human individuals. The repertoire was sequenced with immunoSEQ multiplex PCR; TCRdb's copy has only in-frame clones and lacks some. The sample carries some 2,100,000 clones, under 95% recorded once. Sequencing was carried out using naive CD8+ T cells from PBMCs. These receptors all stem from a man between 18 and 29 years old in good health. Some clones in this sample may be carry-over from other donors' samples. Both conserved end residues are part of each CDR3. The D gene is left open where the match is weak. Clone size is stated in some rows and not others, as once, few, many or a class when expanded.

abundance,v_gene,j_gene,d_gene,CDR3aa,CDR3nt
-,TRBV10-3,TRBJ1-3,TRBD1,CAISAGQGQGLSSGNTIYF,TGTGCCATCAGTGCCGGACAGGGACAGGGGCTGAGCTCTGGAAACACCATATATTTT
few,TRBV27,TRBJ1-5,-,CASSLTARQPQHF,TGTGCCAGCAGTTTAACGGCGCGTCAGCCCCAGCATTTT
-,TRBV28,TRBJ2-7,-,CASSLSPGPYEQYF,TGTGCCAGCAGTTTATCGCCCGGGCCCTACGAGCAGTACTTC
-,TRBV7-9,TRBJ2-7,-,CASTDSSYEQYF,TGTGCCAGCACCGACAGCTCCTACGAGCAGTACTTC
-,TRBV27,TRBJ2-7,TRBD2,CATLAGWGEQYF,TGTGCCACGTTAGCGGGATGGGGCGAGCAGTACTTC
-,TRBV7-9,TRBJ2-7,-,CASSFAGNTYEQYF,TGTGCCAGCAGCTTCGCGGGGAACACCTACGAGCAGTACTTC
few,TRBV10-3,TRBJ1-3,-,CAISGGNSGNTIYF,TGTGCCATCAGTGGGGGGAACTCTGGAAACACCATATATTTT
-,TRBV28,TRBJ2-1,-,CASSLTAFNEQFF,TGTGCCAGCAGTTTGACAGCATTCAATGAGCAGTTCTTC
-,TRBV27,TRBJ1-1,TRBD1,CASRDRGDMNTEAFF,TGTGCCAGCCGTGACAGGGGCGACATGAACACTGAAGCTTTCTTT
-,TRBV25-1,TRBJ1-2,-,CASSGVLSRRTASYGYTF,TGTGCCAGCAGTGGTGTCTTGTCCCGGAGGACCGCGTCCTATGGCTACACCTTC
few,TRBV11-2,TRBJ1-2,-,CASSRGTAGDGYTF,TGTGCCAGCAGCAGGGGTACCGCAGGGGATGGCTACACCTTC
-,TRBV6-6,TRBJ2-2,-,CATTWEDLNTGELFF,TGTGCCACCACCTGGGAGGACTTGAACACCGGGGAGCTGTTTTTT
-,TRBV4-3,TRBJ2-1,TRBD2,CASSHPGLAGVDEQFF,TGCGCCAGCAGCCACCCCGGACTAGCGGGAGTTGATGAGCAGTTCTTC
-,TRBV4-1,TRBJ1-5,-,CASSREDNQPQHF,TGCGCCAGCAGCCGGGAAGACAATCAGCCCCAGCATTTT
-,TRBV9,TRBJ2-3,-,CASSARGAAPTDTQYF,TGTGCCAGCAGCGCCCGCGGGGCTGCGCCCACAGATACGCAGTATTTT
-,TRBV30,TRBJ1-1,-,CAWSAIDWIMNTEAFF,TGTGCCTGGAGTGCAATCGACTGGATTATGAACACTGAAGCTTTCTTT
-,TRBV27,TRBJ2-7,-,CASGVLASYEQYF,TGTGCCAGCGGGGTACTAGCCTCCTACGAGCAGTACTTC
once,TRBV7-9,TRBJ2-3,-,CASSLVGPRGSDTQYF,TGTGCCAGCAGCTTAGTTGGGCCCCGTGGTTCGGATACGCAGTATTTT
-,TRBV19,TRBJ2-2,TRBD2,CASNDFSGSWSGELFF,TGTGCCAGTAATGACTTTAGCGGGAGCTGGTCCGGGGAGCTGTTTTTT
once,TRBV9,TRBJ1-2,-,CASGEEGYGYTF,TGTGCCAGCGGGGAGGAGGGCTATGGCTACACCTTC
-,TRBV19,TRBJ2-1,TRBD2,CASSSRDYDEQFF,TGTGCCAGTAGTTCCCGGGACTACGATGAGCAGTTCTTC
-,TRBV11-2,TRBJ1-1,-,CASRITSSLTEAFF,TGTGCCAGCAGAATTACGAGCAGCCTTACTGAAGCTTTCTTT
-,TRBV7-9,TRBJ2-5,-,CASSSGLEGPQETQYF,TGTGCCAGCAGCTCTGGACTCGAAGGGCCTCAAGAGACCCAGTACTTC
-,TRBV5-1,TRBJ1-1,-,CASSLFIRGMNTEAFF,TGCGCCAGCAGCCTTTTTATCAGGGGAATGAACACTGAAGCTTTCTTT
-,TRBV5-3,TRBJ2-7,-,CARSLARGRPGKYEQYF,TGTGCCAGAAGCTTGGCGCGGGGAAGGCCAGGTAAATACGAGCAGTACTTC